The clone carrying this TCR beta chain has only a few counts. Investigators profiled TCR beta VDJ and CDR3 from genomic DNA template. TCRdb analysed the reads with MiXCR anew, one entry per CDR3 protein. This sample has around 170,000 distinct CDR3 sequences, with around 45% found just once. Patients who underwent sequencing had shown CD8+CD57+ cell expansion by flow cytometry. The CDR3 runs 12 residues. Germline CDR1 SQVTM, CDR2 ANQGSEA. V lost 5 bases and J lost 4, with 11 bases in between. This sample was included in a study of CD8+CD57+ T cells in acquired aplastic anemia. The chain uses TRBV29-1 and TRBJ1-1; D possibly corresponds to TRBD1 (6 bases). Sequenced material: sorted CD4+, CD8+, or CD8+CD57+ T cells (not recorded which) from PBMCs. This clonotype was sampled from a human donor with aplastic anemia. The CDR3 protein is CSVTGMGTEAFF. Written as DNA, the CDR3 is TGCAGCGTTACAGGGATGGGCACTGAAGCTTTCTTT. The whole variable domain, filled in from reference TRBV29-1 and TRBJ1-1, reads SAVISQKPSRDICQRGTSLTIQCQVDSQVTMMFWYRQQPGQSLTLIATANQGSEATYESGFVIDKFPISRPNLTFSTLTVSNMSPEDSSIYLCSVTGMGTEAFFGQGTRLTVV.